Presented here are 32 T cell receptor beta chains from one specimen sequenced in a study of CD8 T cells in Susac syndrome. cDNA came from roughly 0.53 to 1 ug RNA primed by random hexamers. MiXCR, run by TCRdb on the immunoSEQ multiplex PCR reads, gives a single entry per CDR3 protein. Seen here are about 290,000 distinct CDR3 sequences, almost 85% observed once, and the top ten hold 0.21%. Sequencing was done on a sample of CD8+ T cells from PBMCs. The receptors were gathered from a human donor with multiple sclerosis.

CDR3 DNA sequence: TGTGCCAGCAGCGAGACTAGCGGGAGGACAGCCCAGTACTTC. This gives the protein CASSETSGRTAQYF. The chain joins TRBV6-2 or TRBV6-3 to TRBJ2-5; TRBD2 agrees at 13 bases. In germline, CDR1 is MNHEY, CDR2 SVGEGT. The CDR3 totals 14 residues. Unmatched junction bases numbered 7, after V lost 6 bases and J lost 9 bases.

J is TRBJ2-7 and V is TRBV4-3; TRBD1 matches 9 bases. Germline CDR1 and CDR2: LGHNA and YSLEER. The CDR3 loop spans 15 amino acids. V trimming: 3 bases; J trimming: 2 bases; junction bases outside the gene matches: 5. CDR3 in amino acids: CASSHAGTGTYEQYF. CDR3 nucleotides: TGCGCCAGCAGCCATGCCGGGACAGGGACCTACGAGCAGTACTTC.

The V gene is TRBV28, the J gene TRBJ1-5; TRBD1 is a possible D gene (5 bases). The germline CDR1 and CDR2 sequences are MDHEN and SYDVKM. V was clipped by 4 bases and J by 0 bases, with 10 bases between them. The CDR3 length is 15 residues. The CDR3 nucleotides are TGTGCCAGCAGTTGGGTGGGGGATAGCAATCAGCCCCAGCATTTT. It codes for CASSWVGDSNQPQHF.

The chain combines TRBV20-1 with TRBJ2-7; maybe TRBD2 (6 bases). CDR1 and CDR2 (germline): DFQATT, SNEGSKA (reference sequence). This CDR3 contains 16 residues. Trimming took 0 bases from V and 0 from J, leaving 15 bases between them. The CDR3 coding sequence is TGCAGTGCTAGAGACGAAAAGGGACTGCTCTCCTACGAGCAGTACTTC. It specifies CSARDEKGLLSYEQYF.

Note on this clonotype: Relative to the germline gene, one junction end is altered; a read error may explain this. The CDR3 reads CASSTPGTDQESQYF. Written as DNA, the CDR3 is TGTGCCAGCAGTACTCCCGGGACAGACCAAGAGTCCCAGTACTTC. The chain employs TRBV12-3 or TRBV12-4 and TRBJ2-5; 7 positions match TRBD1. CDR3 length: 15 residues.

J is TRBJ1-1 and V is TRBV6-5; TRBD1 might be the D (5 bases). V was cut by 6 bases and J by 4 bases, with 9 bases left in between. Germline V CDR1 and CDR2: MNHEY, SVGAGI. CDR3 length equals 12 residues. CDR3 in DNA: TGTGCCAGCAGCGAAGGGGCCACTGAAGCTTTCTTT. Amino acids: CASSEGATEAFF.

The chain couples TRBV5-6 to TRBJ2-1; 10 bases agree with TRBD2. V was clipped by 1 base and J by 2 bases; unmatched bases: 9. Germline V gene lookup returns CDR1 SGHDT and CDR2 YYEEEE. This CDR3 spans 18 amino acids. The CDR3: CASSLWASGSPPYNEQFF. CDR3 coding DNA: TGTGCCAGCAGCTTGTGGGCTAGCGGGAGTCCCCCCTACAATGAGCAGTTCTTC.

The rearrangement joins TRBV2 to TRBJ2-2; D is possibly TRBD1 (7 bases). Trimming took off 9 bases at V and 5 bases at J, with 13 bases between the two ends. CDR1 is SNHLY and CDR2 is FYNNEI in the germline V gene. The CDR3 consists of 13 residues. The CDR3 spells CARTGRLTGELFF. The CDR3 coding sequence is TGTGCCAGGACAGGGAGGCTGACCGGGGAGCTGTTTTTT.

This clonotype appeared once. V gene TRBV7-9 combines with J gene TRBJ2-7; D is perhaps TRBD2 (6 bases). The CDR3 totals 13 residues. The germline V and J ends were trimmed by 5 bases and 5 bases, with 13 bases remaining between them. Germline CDR1 and CDR2: SEHNR and FQNEAQ (reference sequence). CDR3 bases: TGTGCCAGCAGCCCGGGACTCACCGACGAGCAGTACTTC. Its protein is CASSPGLTDEQYF.

The V and J genes are TRBV15 and TRBJ2-7; 9 nucleotides line up with TRBD2. The V and J ends lost 5 bases and 3 bases, in that order; junction bases with no gene match: 5. There are 14 residues in the CDR3. Germline V gene lookup returns CDR1 LNHNV and CDR2 YYDKDF (reference sequence). The CDR3 DNA reads TGTGCCACCAGCTCTAGCGGGATCTTCTACGAGCAGTACTTC. Protein product: CATSSSGIFYEQYF. Combining the CDR3 with reference TRBV15 and TRBJ2-7 gives the whole variable domain DAMVIQNPRYQVTQFGKPVTLSCSQTLNHNVMYWYQQKSSQAPKLLFHYYDKDFNNEADTPDNFQSRRPNTSFCFLDIRSPGLGDTAMYLCATSSSGIFYEQYFGPGTRLTVT.

The chain has TRBV27 and TRBJ1-5, with D possibly matching TRBD1 (5 bases). The CDR3 covers 15 residues. Trimming left V 0 bases short and J 7 bases short, with 13 bases between. Germline CDR1 MNHEY, CDR2 SMNVEV (reference sequence). The CDR3 sequence: CASSLSGAQGQPQHF. Here the CDR3 DNA reads TGTGCCAGCAGTTTATCAGGGGCTCAGGGCCAGCCCCAGCATTTT.

The CDR3 bases are TGTGCCAGCAGGGGCGGAATCTCCTACGAGCAGTACTTC. Its translation is CASRGGISYEQYF. The chain is built from TRBV6-1 and TRBJ2-7; D unclear. The V gene lost 6 bases and the J gene lost 0 bases, with 9 bases spanning the gap. The CDR3 consists of 13 residues. Germline V gene lookup returns CDR1 MNHNS and CDR2 SASEGT.

The chain joins TRBV13 to TRBJ1-4, with TRBD1 as a possible D gene (6 bases). Trimming shortened V by 0 bases and J by 8 bases, and 16 bases separated the two germline ends. Germline CDR1 and CDR2: PRHDT and FYEKMQ (reference sequence). CDR3 length equals 16 residues. In DNA, the CDR3 is TGTGCCAGCAGCTTAGGTGCAGGGGCTGTGGGGGAAAAACTGTTTTTT. This codes for CASSLGAGAVGEKLFF.

The rearrangement joins TRBV25-1 to TRBJ2-7, with D hard to call. The V gene's germline CDR1 is MGHDK and CDR2 SYGVNS. Between the trimmed V and J ends, which lost 8 bases and 7 bases, there was a span of 9 bases. CDR3 length: 10 residues. The CDR3 nucleotides are TGTGCCAGCTGGAGTGGAGAGCAGTACTTC. Protein: CASWSGEQYF.

The chain recombines TRBV25-1 with TRBJ1-2; 7 nucleotides match TRBD1. Trimming at V came to 4 bases and at J to 1 base, leaving 3 bases not matched to a gene. The CDR3 length is 14 residues. Germline assignment: CDR1 MGHDK and CDR2 SYGVNS. CDR3 protein: CASSGTGLNYGYTF. CDR3 nucleotides: TGTGCCAGCAGTGGGACAGGCCTTAACTATGGCTACACCTTC.

The chain links TRBV7-6 to TRBJ2-7, with D unresolved. CDR1 and CDR2 (germline): SGHVS, FNYEAQ. This CDR3 is built from 12 residues. V was cut by 2 bases and J by 6 bases, with 8 bases left in between. CDR3 loop: CASSLTIGEQYF. CDR3 DNA sequence: TGTGCCAGCAGCTTAACGATTGGCGAGCAGTACTTC.

The CDR3 bases are TGTGCCAGCAGTTACTCGAGGCTAGCGGAACACAATGAGCAGTTCTTC. As protein: CASSYSRLAEHNEQFF. V is TRBV6-5 and J is TRBJ2-1; 7 bases align to TRBD2. Trimming at V came to 0 bases and at J to 5 bases, leaving 7 bases not matched to a gene. The CDR3 has 16 amino acids. CDR1 and CDR2 from the germline V gene are MNHEY and SVGAGI.

The rearrangement uses TRBV29-1 and TRBJ2-1; 7 bases align to TRBD2. This CDR3 has 13 amino acids. Germline CDR1 and CDR2: SQVTM and ANQGSEA. V trimming: 3 bases; J trimming: 8 bases; junction bases outside the gene matches: 7. The CDR3 DNA reads as TGCAGCGTTGAGGAAGCGGGACCCTATGAGCAGTTCTTC. It is translated as CSVEEAGPYEQFF.

This chain uses TRBV20-1 with TRBJ1-1; no reliable D call. Germline loops: CDR1 DFQATT, CDR2 SNEGSKA (reference sequence). Trimming removed 3 bases at V and 8 bases at J, with 10 bases between. This CDR3 has 11 amino acids. The CDR3 loop reads CSAREYQEAFF. CDR3 DNA sequence: TGCAGTGCTAGGGAATATCAAGAAGCTTTCTTT.

The chain has TRBV7-2 and TRBJ2-2; no reliable D call. Trimming cost V 5 bases and J 1 base, with 11 bases left between them. Germline lookup yields CDR1 SGHTA and CDR2 FQGNSA. This CDR3 spans 15 amino acids. The CDR3 reads CASSPDDWNTGELFF. In DNA, the CDR3 is TGTGCCAGCAGCCCTGATGACTGGAACACCGGGGAGCTGTTTTTT.

This chain uses TRBV19 with TRBJ2-7, with 7 bases fitting TRBD2. CDR1 LNHDA and CDR2 SQIVND come from the germline V gene (reference sequence). The CDR3 loop spans 15 amino acids. Trimming took 5 bases from V and 3 from J; bases not matched to a gene: 10. The CDR3 DNA reads as TGTGCCAGTAGTGTCAGCGGGAAATTCAGCTACGAGCAGTACTTC. It is translated as CASSVSGKFSYEQYF.

In this sample, this clonotype turned up once. This chain links TRBV27 with TRBJ2-6; D might be TRBD1 (5 bases). The germline V gene has CDR1 MNHEY and CDR2 SMNVEV (reference sequence). The CDR3 is 19 residues long. Trimming took 3 bases from V and 0 from J, leaving 18 bases between them. The CDR3 reads CASSFVVQGRNSGANVLTF. The CDR3 nucleotides are TGTGCCAGCAGTTTCGTGGTTCAGGGTCGTAACTCTGGGGCCAACGTCCTGACTTTC.

This chain uses TRBV2 with TRBJ1-2; 9 bases line up with TRBD1. The CDR3 sequence is 13 residues long. The V gene's germline CDR1 is SNHLY and CDR2 FYNNEI. Trimming at V came to 11 bases and at J to 4 bases, leaving 8 bases not matched to a gene. The CDR3 region is CARPGQGGYGYTF. For the CDR3, the DNA is TGTGCCCGACCGGGACAGGGAGGCTATGGCTACACCTTC. The full variable domain, its missing parts supplied by reference TRBV2 and TRBJ1-2, is EPEVTQTPSHQVTQMGQEVILRCVPISNHLYFYWYRQILGQKVEFLVSFYNNEISEKSEIFDDQFSVERPDGSNFTLKIRSTKLEDSAMYFCARPGQGGYGYTFGSGTRLTVV.

CDR3 region: CASSVEGDPYNEQFF. CDR3 nucleotides: TGTGCCAGCAGCGTAGAGGGGGACCCCTACAATGAGCAGTTCTTC. The chain recombines TRBV9 with TRBJ2-1; possibly TRBD1 for D (6 bases). Germline CDR1 and CDR2: SGDLS and YYNGEE. V lost 0 bases and J 2 bases, leaving 9 bases between the germline ends. CDR3 length: 15 amino acids.

The rearrangement joins TRBV29-1 to TRBJ1-2, with D possibly matching TRBD1 (6 bases). Germline V lookup: CDR1 SQVTM, CDR2 ANQGSEA. V lost 6 bases and J 4 bases, leaving 18 bases between the germline ends. CDR3 size: 14 residues. CDR3 region: CSVPPGAASYGYTF. CDR3 DNA: TGCAGCGTCCCACCAGGGGCAGCTTCCTATGGCTACACCTTC.

V and J are TRBV13 and TRBJ2-3; the D is unclear. V lost 3 bases and J lost 5, with 12 bases in between. The CDR3 runs to 14 residues. CDR1 and CDR2 (germline): PRHDT, FYEKMQ (reference sequence). CDR3 sequence reads: CASSFLGGGDTQYF. CDR3 DNA sequence: TGTGCCAGCAGCTTTCTCGGCGGCGGAGATACGCAGTATTTT.

The chain uses TRBV2 and TRBJ1-2; D ambiguous. The length of the CDR3 is 15 residues. V was clipped by 4 bases and J by 0 bases, with 12 bases between them. CDR1 and CDR2 from the germline V gene are SNHLY and FYNNEI. The CDR3: CASSVIRSANYGYTF. As DNA, the CDR3 is TGTGCCAGCAGTGTTATTCGATCAGCTAACTATGGCTACACCTTC.

The chain couples TRBV13 to TRBJ2-5; 13 nucleotides align to TRBD2. The CDR3 is 16 residues long. Unmatched junction bases numbered 8, after V lost 4 bases and J lost 6 bases. Germline V gene sequence: CDR1 PRHDT, CDR2 FYEKMQ (reference sequence). CDR3 nucleotide sequence: TGTGCCAGCAGCTCATCAACTAGCGGGAGGGCCAAGACCCAGTACTTC. Amino acids: CASSSSTSGRAKTQYF.

The chain carries TRBV30 and TRBJ1-1, with D hard to call. Deletions cut 1 base from V and 3 bases from J, with 9 bases between. The germline CDR1 and CDR2 sequences are GTSNPN and SVGIG (reference sequence). This CDR3 comprises 13 residues. CDR3 sequence reads: CAWSGEGYTEAFF. CDR3 DNA: TGTGCCTGGAGTGGTGAGGGTTACACTGAAGCTTTCTTT.

The chain is built from TRBV28 and TRBJ2-1, with D unresolved. CDR3 length: 14 residues. Germline-derived CDR1 and CDR2 are MDHEN and SYDVKM. The V end was cut by 3 bases, the J end by 8 bases, with 14 bases between. The DNA of the CDR3 is TGTGCCAGCAGTTTTAACCTGGGAAGCGATGAGCAGTTCTTC. Its translation is CASSFNLGSDEQFF.

The rearrangement links TRBV6-2 or TRBV6-3 to TRBJ2-1, with a possible D match to TRBD2 (6 bases). Germline assignment: CDR1 MNHEY and CDR2 SVGEGT. The CDR3 sequence is 16 residues long. Trimming removed 4 bases from V and 4 bases from J, with 17 bases in between. CDR3 amino acids: CASSFLRDVTYNEQFF. In DNA, the CDR3 is TGTGCCAGCAGTTTTTTGCGGGACGTAACTTACAATGAGCAGTTCTTC.

This clonotype has a single count. V gene TRBV6-2 or TRBV6-3 combines with J gene TRBJ2-1; TRBD2 agrees at 7 bases. V dropped 5 bases and J dropped 9; count of bases not matched to a gene: 4. Germline V gene sequence: CDR1 MNHEY, CDR2 SVGEGT. This CDR3 contains 12 residues. Here the CDR3 reads CASSGLEAEQFF. Here the CDR3 DNA reads TGTGCCAGCAGTGGACTAGAAGCTGAGCAGTTCTTC.